This entry lists 32 T cell receptor beta chains sequenced from one sample in a study of human T cells and chemical hapten exposure. TCRdb processed the 5' RACE reads anew with MiXCR; each CDR3 protein has one entry. The sample yields under 150,000 distinct CDR3 sequences, around a fifth seen once. Unfractionated whole blood was the source from which total RNA was extracted. These receptors all come from a human donor in good health.

The rearrangement joins TRBV7-9 to TRBJ2-1; D unresolved. The V and J ends lost 1 base and 5 bases respectively, with 15 bases between them. The CDR3 consists of 16 residues. Germline CDR1 reads SEHNR; CDR2 reads FQNEAQ (reference sequence). CDR3 DNA sequence: TGTGCCAGCAGCTTAGTCCCCCGTCATGAAAACAATGAGCAGTTCTTC. Translating it yields CASSLVPRHENNEQFF.

J is TRBJ1-3 and V is TRBV28, with a possible D match to TRBD1 (5 bases). The CDR3 covers 15 residues. V shed 8 bases and J shed 0 bases, with 14 bases lying between them. From germline, CDR1 is MDHEN and CDR2 SYDVKM. This CDR3 reads CASGAGFSSGNTIYF. In DNA, the CDR3 is TGTGCCAGCGGTGCAGGGTTCTCCTCTGGAAACACCATATATTTT.

The gene calls are TRBV4-1 and TRBJ1-6; 8 nucleotides align to TRBD1. The length of the CDR3 is 17 residues. Per the germline V gene, CDR1 is MGHRA and CDR2 is YSYEKL. With V trimmed by 1 base and J by 0 bases, 2 bases remained unmatched. The CDR3, as DNA: TGCGCCAGCAGCCAAGGGACAGGGAGCTCCTATAATTCACCCCTCCACTTT. Encoded protein: CASSQGTGSSYNSPLHF.

In this sample, this clonotype turned up a few times. This rearrangement joins TRBV28 to TRBJ2-3; D may be TRBD2 (5 bases). This CDR3 is built from 17 residues. Germline V gene data show CDR1 as MDHEN and CDR2 as SYDVKM. The V end lost 3 bases, the J end lost 4 bases, and 20 bases lay between the germline ends. The CDR3 protein is CASSFRRAVGGPDTQYF. For the CDR3, the DNA is TGTGCCAGCAGTTTTCGGCGGGCTGTGGGCGGCCCAGATACGCAGTATTTT.

In this sample, this clonotype turned up a few times. V usage is TRBV28 and J usage is TRBJ2-5, with a tentative D call TRBD2 (5 bases). The V gene lost 3 bases and the J gene lost 2 bases, with 10 bases spanning the gap. CDR3 length: 14 amino acids. CDR1 is MDHEN, CDR2 SYDVKM, per germline. The CDR3 region has the DNA TGTGCCAGCAGTTTTCGCAGGACTCAAGAGACCCAGTACTTC. Its protein is CASSFRRTQETQYF.

The gene calls are TRBV10-3 and TRBJ2-7; D may match TRBD1 or TRBD2 (5 bases each). Trimming shortened V by 4 bases and J by 3 bases, and 10 bases separated the two germline ends. This CDR3 has 13 amino acids. Germline loops: CDR1 ENHRY, CDR2 SYGVKD. The CDR3 loop is CAISGGTSYEQYF. For the CDR3, the DNA is TGTGCCATCAGTGGGGGCACTAGCTACGAGCAGTACTTC.

This clonotype has only a few counts. The V call is TRBV10-1, the J call TRBJ2-1; 9 bases agree with TRBD2. Trimming took 3 bases from V and 8 from J; bases not matched to a gene: 11. Germline-derived CDR1 and CDR2 are WNHNN and SYGVQD (reference sequence). The CDR3 contains 16 residues. In nucleotides, the CDR3 is TGCGCCAGCAGTGACCGGGCGGGAGGGCGAGTCCATGAGCAGTTCTTC. Amino acid sequence: CASSDRAGGRVHEQFF.

This clonotype turned up a few times. The V gene is TRBV2, the J gene TRBJ2-5; 9 bases map to TRBD1. The germline V gene encodes CDR1 SNHLY and CDR2 FYNNEI. The CDR3 spans 13 residues. Unmatched junction bases numbered 9, after V lost 7 bases and J lost 9 bases. The CDR3 loop is CASNPDRGRAQYF. The CDR3 DNA is TGTGCCAGCAATCCGGACAGGGGTCGCGCCCAGTACTTC. The whole variable domain, filled in from reference TRBV2 and TRBJ2-5, reads EPEVTQTPSHQVTQMGQEVILRCVPISNHLYFYWYRQILGQKVEFLVSFYNNEISEKSEIFDDQFSVERPDGSNFTLKIRSTKLEDSAMYFCASNPDRGRAQYFGPGTRLLVL.

The gene calls are TRBV3-1 and TRBJ2-1, with D unclear. The V gene's germline CDR1 is LGHDT and CDR2 YNNKEL (reference sequence). The CDR3 extends over 11 amino acids. V was pared by 0 bases and J by 12 bases, with 6 bases between. As DNA, the CDR3 is TGTGCCAGCAGCCAAGAAATAGTGCAGTTCTTC. It encodes CASSQEIVQFF.

This clonotype was counted between two and nine times. The chain couples TRBV7-9 to TRBJ1-2; no definite D call. CDR3 length: 11 residues. Germline V gene sequence: CDR1 SEHNR, CDR2 FQNEAQ (reference sequence). V lost 4 bases, J lost 5 bases, and 5 bases lay in between. As DNA, the CDR3 is TGTGCCAGCAGCTCCCTGTATGGCTACACCTTC. The encoded protein is CASSSLYGYTF.

Only a few counts were recorded for this clonotype. The chain uses TRBV7-9 and TRBJ1-5; TRBD1 agrees at 8 bases. The CDR3 is 16 residues long. Trimming removed 3 bases from V and 1 base from J; junction bases left unmatched: 5. Germline V lookup: CDR1 SEHNR, CDR2 FQNEAQ (reference sequence). In DNA form, the CDR3 reads TGTGCCAGCAGCTTGGGGACAGGCGGGAGCAATCAGCCCCAGCATTTT. As protein: CASSLGTGGSNQPQHF.

The chain links TRBV5-1 to TRBJ2-7, with D perhaps TRBD2 (6 bases). CDR3 length: 21 residues. The V end lost 4 bases, the J end lost 3 bases, and 35 bases lay between the germline ends. The germline V gene has CDR1 SGHRS and CDR2 YFSETQ. The CDR3 DNA follows: TGCGCCAGCAGCCAGGCGGGCCAGCTCACTAGCCCGCGGCCGTCTCACTACGAGCAGTACTTC. Amino acid sequence: CASSQAGQLTSPRPSHYEQYF.

The chain joins TRBV9 to TRBJ2-1, with D uncertain. The length of the CDR3 is 11 residues. Trimming removed 3 bases at V and 7 bases at J, with 5 bases between. Germline CDR1 reads SGDLS; CDR2 reads YYNGEE. CDR3 sequence: CASSDLNEQFF. DNA for the CDR3: TGTGCCAGCAGCGACCTTAATGAGCAGTTCTTC. The full variable domain, in which reference TRBV9 and TRBJ2-1 provide the parts outside the CDR3, is DSGVTQTPKHLITATGQRVTLRCSPRSGDLSVYWYQQSLDQGLQFLIQYYNGEERAKGNILERFSAQQFPDLHSELNLSSLELGDSALYFCASSDLNEQFFGPGTRLTVL.

This rearrangement joins TRBV5-1 to TRBJ1-1; D not certain. The length of the CDR3 is 15 residues. The germline gives CDR1 SGHRS, CDR2 YFSETQ. Trimming took off 4 bases at V and 6 bases at J, with 19 bases between the two ends. The CDR3 sequence: CASSLLTRFVAEAFF. CDR3 coding DNA: TGCGCCAGCAGCCTACTTACAAGATTCGTCGCTGAAGCTTTCTTT.

This clonotype has more than one count but fewer than ten. CDR3 in DNA: TGTGCCACCCAGGGACCATGCACAGATACGCAGTATTTT. Protein product: CATQGPCTDTQYF. The rearrangement uses TRBV2 and TRBJ2-3; D may be TRBD1 or TRBD2 (5 bases each). The CDR3 loop spans 13 amino acids. Germline values: CDR1 SNHLY, CDR2 FYNNEI. V lost 10 bases to trimming and J lost 1 base, with 12 bases between them.

A single count supports this clonotype. The V and J genes are TRBV7-9 and TRBJ2-3; TRBD2 matches at 10 bases. The germline V gene has CDR1 SEHNR and CDR2 FQNEAQ (reference sequence). J lost 2 bases, V lost 6 bases, and 11 bases had no gene match. This CDR3 comprises 17 residues. The CDR3 DNA follows: TGTGCCAGCAGGGCGCGGCCGGGACTAGCGCCCACAGATACGCAGTATTTT. It is translated as CASRARPGLAPTDTQYF.

The rearrangement joins TRBV6-1 to TRBJ2-3, with 11 bases fitting TRBD2. J was trimmed by 9 bases and V by 6 bases; bases with no gene match: 11. The CDR3 has 15 residues. CDR1 MNHNS and CDR2 SASEGT come from the germline V gene. Written as DNA, the CDR3 is TGTGCCAGCAGCGGTAGCGGGAGGGCCTTGGGCACGCAGTATTTT. It encodes CASSGSGRALGTQYF.

This clonotype was detected ten times or more. The gene calls are TRBV20-1 and TRBJ1-1; D unclear. Between the trimmed V and J ends, which lost 0 bases and 0 bases, there was a span of 5 bases. Per the germline V gene, CDR1 is DFQATT and CDR2 is SNEGSKA (reference sequence). The CDR3 loop spans 13 amino acids. The CDR3 spells CSARDSLNTEAFF. Here the CDR3 DNA reads TGCAGTGCTAGAGACTCTTTGAACACTGAAGCTTTCTTT.

Regarding this clonotype: Germline is not matched at one junction end, which may reflect a read error. The chain couples TRBV12-3 or TRBV12-4 to TRBJ1-2; possibly TRBD1 for D (5 bases). The CDR3 is 15 residues long. In nucleotides, the CDR3 is TGTGCCAGCAGTTCCCCGACAGTACGCGGGTATGGCGACACCTTC. Its protein product is CASSSPTVRGYGDTF.

This clonotype appeared a few times. The rearrangement links TRBV20-1 to TRBJ2-4; 11 positions agree with TRBD2. The ends lost 5 bases at V and 8 bases at J; junction bases unmatched: 14. The CDR3 has 16 amino acids. The germline CDR1 and CDR2 sequences are DFQATT and SNEGSKA (reference sequence). The CDR3 DNA is TGCAGTGCTGGCTTTCCCTTAGCGGGAGGGGGACACATTCAGTACTTC. The encoded protein is CSAGFPLAGGGHIQYF.

In this sample, this clonotype turned up a few times. This sequence joins TRBV2 and TRBJ1-5; D gene uncertain. This CDR3 has 11 residues. Germline assignment: CDR1 SNHLY and CDR2 FYNNEI. Between the trimmed V and J ends, which lost 5 bases and 9 bases, there was a span of 8 bases. This chain's CDR3 is CASSLPGPQHF. The DNA for the CDR3 is TGTGCCAGCAGTCTACCGGGGCCCCAGCATTTT.

The chain links TRBV7-9 to TRBJ1-5; 9 nucleotides match TRBD1. CDR1 and CDR2 from the germline V gene are SEHNR and FQNEAQ (reference sequence). CDR3 length: 15 residues. J gave up 7 bases and V 6 bases, and 10 bases lay outside the gene matches. This CDR3 is CASSQDRGGIQPQHF. For the CDR3, the DNA is TGTGCCAGCAGTCAGGACAGGGGCGGAATACAGCCCCAGCATTTT. The full variable domain, completed using reference TRBV7-9 and TRBJ1-5, is DTGVSQNPRHKITKRGQNVTFRCDPISEHNRLYWYRQTLGQGPEFLTYFQNEAQLEKSRLLSDRFSAERPKGSFSTLEIQRTEQGDSAMYLCASSQDRGGIQPQHFGDGTRLSIL.

This clonotype was seen a few times. The V call is TRBV6-6, the J call TRBJ2-3; maybe TRBD2 (5 bases). The CDR3 is 14 amino acids. Germline V gene lookup returns CDR1 MNHNY and CDR2 SVGAGI (reference sequence). V was trimmed by 2 bases and J by 4 bases, leaving 10 bases between them. DNA for the CDR3: TGTGCCAGCAGTTACGGAGGTTGGTCAGATACGCAGTATTTT. Translated, it gives CASSYGGWSDTQYF.

The rearrangement links TRBV18 to TRBJ2-5; D is undetermined. This CDR3 contains 14 residues. The germline CDR1 and CDR2 sequences are KGHSH and LQKENI. The V end lost 4 bases, the J end lost 4 bases, and 13 bases lay between the germline ends. CDR3 in amino acids: CASSLSDPRETQYF. CDR3 DNA sequence: TGTGCCAGCTCACTTTCTGACCCCCGAGAGACCCAGTACTTC.

The chain's CDR3 is CASSLSEGHLNYGYTF. In nucleotides, the CDR3 is TGTGCCAGCAGTTTATCGGAAGGGCATCTCAACTATGGCTACACCTTC. J is TRBJ1-2 and V is TRBV27; no clear D gene. CDR1 and CDR2 from the germline V gene are MNHEY and SMNVEV (reference sequence). The CDR3 is 16 amino acids. The V end lost 0 bases, the J end lost 2 bases, and 13 bases lay between the germline ends.

The V gene is TRBV19, the J gene TRBJ1-2; D may be TRBD1 (5 bases). Between the trimmed V and J ends, which lost 3 bases and 8 bases, there was a span of 10 bases. The length of the CDR3 is 12 residues. Germline V lookup: CDR1 LNHDA, CDR2 SQIVND (reference sequence). The CDR3 coding sequence is TGTGCCAGTAGTATCGAGGGGAGCGGCTACACCTTC. Residues: CASSIEGSGYTF.

V and J are TRBV16 and TRBJ1-3; D not resolved. Trimming took 3 bases from V and 2 from J, leaving 8 bases between them. CDR1 and CDR2 from the germline V gene are KGHSY and FQNENV. The CDR3 is 14 residues long. CDR3: CASSHNPPGNTIYF. The CDR3 DNA reads TGTGCCAGCAGCCATAATCCCCCTGGAAACACCATATATTTT.

The chain uses TRBV20-1 and TRBJ2-3, with D perhaps matching TRBD1 (7 bases). The V end lost 0 bases, the J end lost 0 bases, and 13 bases lay between the germline ends. The CDR3 loop spans 16 amino acids. The V gene's germline CDR1 is DFQATT and CDR2 SNEGSKA (reference sequence). The CDR3 protein is CSARDRGTVSTDTQYF. CDR3 in DNA: TGCAGTGCTAGAGATCGGGGGACAGTTAGCACAGATACGCAGTATTTT.

This clonotype was detected a few times. The chain employs TRBV20-1 and TRBJ2-7; 7 bases are a match to TRBD1. Trimming at V came to 6 bases and at J to 5 bases, leaving 13 bases not matched to a gene. The length of the CDR3 is 14 residues. Per the germline V gene, CDR1 is DFQATT and CDR2 is SNEGSKA (reference sequence). This CDR3 reads CSANDRVVLHEQYF. In nucleotides, the CDR3 is TGCAGTGCGAATGACAGGGTCGTTCTCCACGAGCAGTACTTC.

This clonotype was picked up a small number of times. Here the CDR3 omits its conserved ending phenylalanine or tryptophan, so a read error is the likely source. It is unclear where the CDR3 begins or ends on the DNA, so no DNA is shown, and the CDR3 is as TCRdb lists it. This chain uses TRBV21-1 with TRBJ2-7; the table assigns TRBD1, which was not confirmed against the DNA. TRBV21-1 has pseudogene status. 11 amino acids form the CDR3, both terminal residues included. This CDR3 reads CASPSRFRNPG.

The chain links TRBV21-1 to TRBJ1-1. TRBV21-1 is reported as a pseudogene. This CDR3 has 16 amino acids. The CDR3 reads CALRRGFSAMNTEAFF. CDR3 DNA sequence: TGTGCCCTTAGACGGGGATTTTCGGCCATGAACACTGAAGCTTTCTTT.

In its sample, this clonotype was seen a few times. The chain couples TRBV13 to TRBJ1-2; D is unresolved. This CDR3 is built from 16 residues. V shed 1 base and J shed 0 bases, with 12 bases lying between them. From germline, CDR1 is PRHDT and CDR2 FYEKMQ (reference sequence). The CDR3 spells CASSLVGHSANYGYTF. CDR3 DNA sequence: TGTGCCAGCAGCTTAGTGGGCCACTCAGCTAACTATGGCTACACCTTC. Based on the CDR3 plus reference TRBV13 and TRBJ1-2, the full variable domain is AAGVIQSPRHLIKEKRETATLKCYPIPRHDTVYWYQQGPGQDPQFLISFYEKMQSDKGSIPDRFSAQQFSDYHSELNMSSLELGDSALYFCASSLVGHSANYGYTFGSGTRLTVV.